The 19 T cell receptor beta chains reported below all come from one sample, sequenced in a study of T cells expressing NK-cell markers. Following a re-call of the 5' RACE reads, TCRdb has one entry per CDR3 protein and lacks DNA. Here the sample table reports 300,000 to 450,000 distinct CDR3 sequences. Sequenced: blood T cells: a sorted CD56 or NKG2C T cell subset, CD4+ or CD8+ T cells, or bulk PBMC T cells (not recorded which). These receptors were obtained from a man aged 18 to 69 in good health.

The chain carries TRBV6-1 and TRBJ2-3; TCRdb's D gene call, TRBD2, goes unchecked for lack of DNA. The CDR3 loop spans 15 amino acids. CDR1 MNHNS and CDR2 SASEGT come from the germline V gene. CDR3 protein: CASSAAGLAGITQYF.

The genes are TRBV3-1 and TRBJ2-2. The germline CDR1 and CDR2 sequences are LGHDT and YNNKEL (reference sequence). The CDR3 totals 16 residues. CDR3 in amino acids: CASSHLAYANTGELFF.

The rearrangement joins TRBV2 to TRBJ1-5; as DNA is missing, the TRBD1 call by TCRdb cannot be tested. The CDR3 runs 14 residues. Germline CDR1 is SNHLY and CDR2 is FYNNEI. The CDR3 loop is CASSDRGQNQPQHF.

The rearrangement links TRBV12-5 to TRBJ2-1; the D call of TRBD1 rests on TCRdb alone, since no DNA is present to check it. The CDR3 runs 16 residues. CDR1 is LGHNT, CDR2 FRNRAP, per germline. This chain's CDR3 is CASGLARDRADNEQFF.

The chain recombines TRBV4-1 with TRBJ2-5; the TCRdb D gene call, TRBD1, has no DNA to confirm it. CDR1 MGHRA and CDR2 YSYEKL come from the germline V gene. This CDR3 region has 16 residues. The CDR3 sequence: CASSQDRVGGRETQYF.

The chain combines TRBV6-1 with TRBJ1-6. Germline-derived CDR1 and CDR2 are MNHNS and SASEGT. This CDR3 contains 14 residues. The CDR3 loop is CASYSLGVNSPLHF.

The rearrangement links TRBV6-1 to TRBJ2-5; TCRdb calls TRBD2, which cannot be checked without DNA. CDR3 length: 13 residues. CDR1 and CDR2 (germline): MNHNS, SASEGT. The CDR3 reads CASKSSSGETQYF.

V is TRBV27 and J is TRBJ1-6; TCRdb's D call, TRBD1, is unchecked because there is no DNA. Germline values: CDR1 MNHEY, CDR2 SMNVEV (reference sequence). CDR3 length: 14 residues. The CDR3 region is CASSVGTGNSPLHF.

The chain couples TRBV7-8 to TRBJ1-1; TCRdb lists TRBD1, though no DNA is available to test this call. In germline, CDR1 is SGHVS, CDR2 FQNEAQ. This CDR3 is 14 amino acids long. The chain's CDR3 is CASSLRTLNTEAFF.

V is TRBV9 and J is TRBJ2-1; absent DNA, TCRdb's TRBD2 call cannot be checked. Looked up from germline, CDR1 is SGDLS and CDR2 is YYNGEE. The CDR3 is 18 residues long. CDR3 in amino acids: CASSAGLAGAISYNEQFF.

The rearrangement links TRBV7-9 to TRBJ2-7; lacking DNA, the TRBD2 call made by TCRdb goes unchecked. This CDR3 contains 14 residues. Germline V gives CDR1 SEHNR, CDR2 FQNEAQ (reference sequence). The CDR3 region is CASSLAHGRDEQYF.

The chain combines TRBV28 with TRBJ2-3; the D call of TRBD1 rests on TCRdb alone, since no DNA is present to check it. Looked up from germline, CDR1 is MDHEN and CDR2 is SYDVKM. This CDR3 has 15 residues. CDR3 loop: CASKPGGADTDTQYF.

The rearrangement links TRBV4-1 to TRBJ2-5; TCRdb's assignment of TRBD2 cannot be checked, as there is no DNA. The germline CDR1 and CDR2 sequences are MGHRA and YSYEKL. This CDR3 is 16 amino acids long. CDR3 in amino acids: CASSQLAGAYQETQYF.

The CDR3 loop reads CASSLALNRDTNQPQHF. This chain joins TRBV7-9 and TRBJ1-5; TCRdb's D gene call, TRBD1, goes unchecked for lack of DNA. Germline V gene sequence: CDR1 SEHNR, CDR2 FQNEAQ (reference sequence). The CDR3 runs to 17 residues.

The V call is TRBV3-1, the J call TRBJ1-1. Germline CDR1 LGHDT, CDR2 YNNKEL (reference sequence). This CDR3 is built from 15 residues. CDR3 in amino acids: CASSQVGYGGTEAFF.

J is TRBJ1-1 and V is TRBV7-9; TCRdb's D call, TRBD1, is unchecked because there is no DNA. CDR1 is SEHNR and CDR2 is FQNEAQ in the germline V gene (reference sequence). The CDR3 loop spans 13 amino acids. CDR3 in amino acids: CASDSPGTGEAFF.

CDR3 region: CSAREKGQGYNEQFF. V and J are TRBV20-1 and TRBJ2-1; TCRdb returns TRBD1, unconfirmable since there is no DNA. The CDR3 contains 15 residues. Germline loops: CDR1 DFQATT, CDR2 SNEGSKA (reference sequence).

The chain uses TRBV29-1 and TRBJ2-7; the D call of TRBD1 rests on TCRdb alone, since no DNA is present to check it. The length of the CDR3 is 12 residues. Germline V gene data show CDR1 as SQVTM and CDR2 as ANQGSEA. Here the CDR3 reads CSVADRVYEQYF.

The V call is TRBV11-2, the J call TRBJ2-1; checking the TCRdb D call of TRBD1 is not possible without DNA. From germline, CDR1 is SGHAT and CDR2 FQNNGV. The CDR3 sequence is 15 residues long. Here the CDR3 reads CASSLGQGHYNEQFF. The complete variable domain, with remaining parts taken from reference TRBV11-2 and TRBJ2-1, reads EAGVAQSPRYKIIEKRQSVAFWCNPISGHATLYWYQQILGQGPKLLIQFQNNGVVDDSQLPKDRFSAERLKGVDSTLKIQPAKLEDSAVYLCASSLGQGHYNEQFFGPGTRLTVL.